This TCR beta chain was sequenced in a study of blood T cell repertoires in COVID-19. TCRdb keeps only in-frame clones here, not all; method: immunoSEQ multiplex PCR. The sample lists about 170,000 clones; roughly nine tenths were seen once. CDR1 and CDR2 from the germline V gene are MNHEY and SVGAGI. The ends were cut back, 7 bases at V and 3 bases at J, with 10 bases in the middle. There are 13 residues in the CDR3. The TCR comes from a woman aged 60-70 years with COVID-19, enrolled during active disease. The specimen was peripheral blood. The genes are TRBV6-5 and TRBJ1-5, with unresolved D. Here the CDR3 DNA reads TGTGCCAGCACTCCGGGTCCCAATCAGCCCCAGCATTTT. As protein: CASTPGPNQPQHF.